This T cell receptor beta chain stems from a study of cytomegalovirus exposure and HLA in healthy donors. Study observations and caveats: In a later analysis, a missense DCLRE1C variant was linked to TCR beta V- and J-gene trimming. As a later analysis showed, several of the most significant clusters appeared to be linked to common viral pathogens.

Concerning this clone: Its antigen is undetermined.

The PCR contained 60 Vbeta and 13 Jbeta primers. Here immunoSEQ multiplex PCR was the method, and the copy in TCRdb shows in-frame clones only, minus some. Of over 95,000 clones listed, approximately 69% are singletons. The CDR3 length is 15 residues. V lost 4 bases, J lost 8 bases, and 10 bases stayed unmatched. Germline CDR1 reads SGHKS; CDR2 reads YYEKEE (reference sequence). Sequences were obtained from PBMCs. This TCR was recovered from a woman between 35 and 50 years old in good health and CMV-seropositive. The chain couples TRBV5-5 to TRBJ1-4, with 8 nucleotides matching TRBD1. In nucleotides, the CDR3 is TGTGCCAGCAGCCCCGGACAGGGCTATTCGGAAAAACTGTTTTTT. This codes for CASSPGQGYSEKLFF.